This TCR beta chain emerged from a study of T cells in Graves' hyperthyroidism and ophthalmopathy. Diagnosing involved the use of clinical symptoms, serum thyroxine and TRAb, thyroid ultrasound and orbital computed tomography. There were TCR beta CDR3 regions amplified from RNA transcripts. TCR CDR3 underwent first-round RT-PCR with the HTBI primer set. One entry per CDR3 protein results from TCRdb running MiXCR on the multiplex PCR reads. The sample includes 500,000 to 650,000 distinct CDR3 sequences, roughly 14% seen only once; the top ten take 9.5% to 15%. Germline CDR1 reads MDHEN; CDR2 reads SYDVKM. The J segment lost 2 bases and the V segment lost 0 bases, leaving 9 bases of the junction unmatched. This CDR3 comprises 17 residues. This clonotype was seen many times.

This sequence joins TRBV28 and TRBJ1-2; 7 nucleotides line up with TRBD1. Sequenced sample: blood. This sequence originates from a woman in her forties or fifties with Graves' ophthalmopathy. The CDR3 DNA reads TGTGCCAGCAGTTTATGGATTGGAGGGGGCGAGAACTATGGCTACACCTTC. This sequence encodes CASSLWIGGGENYGYTF.